This T cell receptor (beta chain) was profiled in a study of T cells after yellow fever vaccination. This clonotype was seen more than once but under ten times. Its antigen is not known. V shed 4 bases and J shed 0 bases, with 11 bases lying between them. The CDR3 is made up of 15 amino acids. Germline lookup yields CDR1 LGHNA and CDR2 YSLEER. The TCR cDNA carried a universal primer site and UMIs from 5'RACE template switching. MiXCR was run by TCRdb on the 5' RACE reads, yielding one entry per CDR3 protein. The sample has a few hundred thousand distinct CDR3 sequences, approximately 3.9% seen once; the top ten hold 20% to 25%. Study results and limitations: Sorted repertoires could include abundant contaminating clonotypes from bulk cells. Most clones from primary vaccination were detected again post-booster (about 95% CD4, 88% CD8).

The clonotype comes from a man younger than 30 who received the YFV17D yellow fever vaccine. The source material was PBMCs, sampled on the day of the yellow fever booster vaccination. This chain uses TRBV4-3 with TRBJ2-3, with D hard to call. CDR3 coding DNA: TGCGCCAGCAGCCGCGGTAGCCAGAGCACAGATACGCAGTATTTT. Protein sequence: CASSRGSQSTDTQYF.